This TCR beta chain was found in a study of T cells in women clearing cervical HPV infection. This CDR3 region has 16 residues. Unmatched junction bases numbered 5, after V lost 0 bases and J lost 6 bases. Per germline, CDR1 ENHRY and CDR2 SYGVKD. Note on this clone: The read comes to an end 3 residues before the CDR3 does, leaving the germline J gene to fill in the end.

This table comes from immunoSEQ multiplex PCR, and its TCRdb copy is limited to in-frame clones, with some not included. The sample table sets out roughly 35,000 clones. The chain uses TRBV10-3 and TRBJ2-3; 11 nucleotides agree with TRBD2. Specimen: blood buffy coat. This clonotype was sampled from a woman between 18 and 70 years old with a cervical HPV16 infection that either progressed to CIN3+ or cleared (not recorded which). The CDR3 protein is CAISESLAGGSDTQYF. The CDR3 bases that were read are TGTGCCATCAGTGAGTCTCTAGCGGGAGGTTCCGATACG.